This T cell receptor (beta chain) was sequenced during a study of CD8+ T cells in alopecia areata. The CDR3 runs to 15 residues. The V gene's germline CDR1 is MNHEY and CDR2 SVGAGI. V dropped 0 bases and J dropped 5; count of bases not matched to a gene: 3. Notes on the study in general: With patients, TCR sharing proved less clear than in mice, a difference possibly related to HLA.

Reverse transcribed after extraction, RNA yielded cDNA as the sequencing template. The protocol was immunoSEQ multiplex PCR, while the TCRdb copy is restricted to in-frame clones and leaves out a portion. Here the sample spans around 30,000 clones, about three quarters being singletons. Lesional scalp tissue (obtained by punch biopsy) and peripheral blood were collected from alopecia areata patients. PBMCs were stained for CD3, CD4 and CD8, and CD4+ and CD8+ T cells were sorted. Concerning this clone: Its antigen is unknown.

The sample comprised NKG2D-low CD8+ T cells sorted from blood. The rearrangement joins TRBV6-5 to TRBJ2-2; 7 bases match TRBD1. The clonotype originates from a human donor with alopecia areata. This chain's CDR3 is CASSYSGGGTGELFF. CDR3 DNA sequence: TGTGCCAGCAGTTACTCAGGGGGCGGGACCGGGGAGCTGTTTTTT.